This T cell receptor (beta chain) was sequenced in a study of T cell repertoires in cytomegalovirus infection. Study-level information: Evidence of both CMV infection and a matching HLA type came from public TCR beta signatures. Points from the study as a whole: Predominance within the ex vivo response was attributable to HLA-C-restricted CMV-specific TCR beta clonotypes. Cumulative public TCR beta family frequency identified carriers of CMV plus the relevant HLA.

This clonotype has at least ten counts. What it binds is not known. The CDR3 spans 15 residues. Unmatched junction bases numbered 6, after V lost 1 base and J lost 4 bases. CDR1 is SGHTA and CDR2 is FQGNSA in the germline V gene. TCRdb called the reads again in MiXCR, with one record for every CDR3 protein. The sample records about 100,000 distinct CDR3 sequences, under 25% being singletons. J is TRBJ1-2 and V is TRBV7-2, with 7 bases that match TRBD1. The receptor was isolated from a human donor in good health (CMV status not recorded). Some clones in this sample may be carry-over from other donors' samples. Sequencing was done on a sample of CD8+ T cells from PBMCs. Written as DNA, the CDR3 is TGTGCCAGCAGCTTAGGACAGGGATACGCCTATGGCTACACCTTC. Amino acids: CASSLGQGYAYGYTF.